This TCR beta chain was sequenced in a study of molecular identifiers for immune sequencing clone quantification. TCRdb recomputed calls from the PCR reads with MiXCR, one row per CDR3 protein. The repertoire holds 600,000 to 650,000 distinct CDR3 sequences, with just under 20% as singletons. Trimming removed 9 bases from V and 3 bases from J; junction bases left unmatched: 12. Germline CDR1 and CDR2: MNHEY and SMNVEV (reference sequence). The CDR3 length is 15 residues. Sequenced sample: naive CD8+ T cells from blood, with Jurkat cell RNA spiked in. Subset here: FACS-sorted CD8+CD4-CCR7+CD45RA+ naive T cells. The genes are TRBV27 and TRBJ2-5; 8 nucleotides line up with TRBD1. This receptor was taken from a human donor in good health. Some libraries in this study had Jurkat cell RNA spiked in. CDR3 loop: CARAPGQGAEETQYF. CDR3 in DNA: TGTGCCAGAGCCCCGGGGCAGGGGGCGGAAGAGACCCAGTACTTC.